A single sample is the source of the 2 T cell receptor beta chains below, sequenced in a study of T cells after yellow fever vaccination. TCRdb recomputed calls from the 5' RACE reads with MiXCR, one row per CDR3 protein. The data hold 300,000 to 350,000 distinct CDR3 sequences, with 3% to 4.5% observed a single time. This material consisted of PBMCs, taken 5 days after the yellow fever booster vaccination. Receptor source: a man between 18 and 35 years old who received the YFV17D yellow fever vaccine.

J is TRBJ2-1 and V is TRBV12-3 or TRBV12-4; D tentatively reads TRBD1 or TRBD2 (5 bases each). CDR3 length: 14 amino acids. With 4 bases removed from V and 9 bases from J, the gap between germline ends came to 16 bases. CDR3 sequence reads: CASSSLAGSTEQFF. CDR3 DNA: TGTGCCAGCAGTTCATTGGCAGGGAGTACTGAGCAGTTCTTC.

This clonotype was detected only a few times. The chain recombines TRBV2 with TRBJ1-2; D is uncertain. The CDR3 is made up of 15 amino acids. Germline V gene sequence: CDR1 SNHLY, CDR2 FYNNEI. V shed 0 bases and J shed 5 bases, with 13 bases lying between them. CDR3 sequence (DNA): TGTGCCAGCAGTGAAGCCCGGGCAGACCCTTATGGCTACACCTTC. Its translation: CASSEARADPYGYTF.